This is a list of T cell receptor beta chains from one sample in a study of T cell repertoires in cytomegalovirus infection. These TCRs are of unknown antigen specificity. TCRdb redid the calling of the reads with MiXCR, one entry per CDR3 protein. The sample holds approximately 910,000 distinct CDR3 sequences, less than 35% seen once. The sequencing used cultured CD8+ T cells from PBMCs, collected from culture after CMV antigen stimulation. The receptors originated from a human donor in good health (CMV status not recorded). Some clones in this sample may be carry-over from other donors' samples. The CDR3 runs from the conserved cysteine through the conserved F or W. The order of the fields is CDR3 protein, V gene, J gene.

CASGLVPHNYGYTF,TRBV12-5,TRBJ1-2
CASSSHGANTEAFF,TRBV5-1,TRBJ1-1
CASSRKLNTEAFF,TRBV4-1,TRBJ1-1
CASSLVSRGLKSYNEQFF,TRBV7-8,TRBJ2-1
CASNGRGATNEKLFF,TRBV6-1,TRBJ1-4
CASTHSGGAGDTQYF,TRBV9,TRBJ2-3
CASSEDRWEGDEQFF,TRBV4-1,TRBJ2-1
CASSLRGPNTGELFF,TRBV11-2,TRBJ2-2
CASSYSIGAPPSADTQYF,TRBV6-6,TRBJ2-3
CASSQDPASGTDTQYF,TRBV4-1,TRBJ2-3
CASSLTFRTENEKLFF,TRBV7-9,TRBJ1-4
CSAKTQFTEAFF,TRBV20-1,TRBJ1-1
CASSLYVGQDTDTQYF,TRBV7-9,TRBJ2-3
CASSPLRAGVGELFF,TRBV6-5,TRBJ2-2
CASSIDREAGNTIYF,TRBV6-5,TRBJ1-3
CASSGRTADYEQYF,TRBV7-8,TRBJ2-7
CASSPWTDYEQYF,TRBV7-9,TRBJ2-7
CASLMGGNQPQHF,TRBV19,TRBJ1-5
CASSLFVMSSIVGYTQYF,TRBV12-3/TRBV12-4,TRBJ2-3
CASSLLLAGEQETQYF,TRBV13,TRBJ2-5
CASSFSVRADYGYTF,TRBV7-9,TRBJ1-2
CASSLRGGGAEAFF,TRBV28,TRBJ1-1
CASSDGVTDTQYF,TRBV7-9,TRBJ2-3
CASSLSGGVSFGTDTQYF,TRBV7-2,TRBJ2-3
CASSLAGARGEAFF,TRBV5-1,TRBJ1-1
CASSRQGGSNTQYF,TRBV6-5,TRBJ2-3
CASSPSGTGDYEQYF,TRBV4-1,TRBJ2-7
CSVEGRKSSYNEQFF,TRBV29-1,TRBJ2-1
CASSLADITDTQYF,TRBV12-3/TRBV12-4,TRBJ2-3
CASSSLAGGRTGELFF,TRBV27,TRBJ2-2
CASSYKDRGNSPLHF,TRBV6-2/TRBV6-3,TRBJ1-6
CASSNWGQGARYNQPQHF,TRBV19,TRBJ1-5
CASSLDAGYTGELFF,TRBV12-3/TRBV12-4,TRBJ2-2
CASSYNDWGADGYTF,TRBV6-5,TRBJ1-2
CASSLEAGLEYF,TRBV7-9,TRBJ2-4
CASSLRSGGITDTQYF,TRBV11-3,TRBJ2-3
CASSPVGGAEGYTF,TRBV4-1,TRBJ1-2
CASTPFDQGAYTEAFF,TRBV27,TRBJ1-1
CASSYFREGTEAFF,TRBV5-4,TRBJ1-1
CASSQERGGCFF,TRBV6-1,TRBJ2-1
CASSLEQVPNEKLFF,TRBV7-8,TRBJ1-4
CASSVGPAAKNIQYF,TRBV9,TRBJ2-4
CASSDHLGGFGYGYTF,TRBV25-1,TRBJ1-2
CASSLGTAEYGYTF,TRBV7-6,TRBJ1-2
CASGFAIGLRDRPTEAFF,TRBV12-5,TRBJ1-1
CASSSGIGSNQPQHF,TRBV6-6,TRBJ1-5
CASSTLDEYNSPLHF,TRBV5-5,TRBJ1-6
CASSGHLSDTQYF,TRBV4-2,TRBJ2-3
CASSPVLTGGYEQYF,TRBV19,TRBJ2-7
CASSWPGTGRTKNIQYF,TRBV7-6,TRBJ2-4
CASASVDRGDEQFF,TRBV19,TRBJ2-1
CASSLLGDPKNIQYF,TRBV7-2,TRBJ2-4
CASSFRGDHTEAFF,TRBV28,TRBJ1-1
CASSLVGYVRNGYTF,TRBV7-9,TRBJ1-2
CASSLWGANNEQFF,TRBV27,TRBJ2-1
CASGLPGLVSGANVLTF,TRBV9,TRBJ2-6
CASSFLAGEETQYF,TRBV7-3,TRBJ2-5